The present entry profiles one T cell receptor beta chain with its context. CDR1 is SGDLS and CDR2 is YYNGEE in the germline V gene. With 3 bases clipped from V and 5 bases from J, the junction kept 3 bases outside the gene matches. The CDR3 is made up of 16 amino acids. The sample is drawn from a study of T cell changes during pregnancy in multiple sclerosis. Sequenced by immunoSEQ multiplex PCR; TCRdb stores in-frame clones only, minus some. The repertoire holds around 96,000 clones, approximately 92% seen once, with approximately 4.7% in the top ten. The source of this sequence is a female donor with multiple sclerosis, enrolled in a pregnancy study. The rearrangement links TRBV9 to TRBJ2-2; the match to TRBD2 covers 14 bases. Sample: peripheral blood, taken in the first trimester of pregnancy. CDR3 sequence: CASSGWTSGGTGELFF. The CDR3 DNA reads as TGTGCCAGCAGCGGTTGGACTAGCGGGGGGACCGGGGAGCTGTTTTTT. The full variable domain, completed using reference TRBV9 and TRBJ2-2, is DSGVTQTPKHLITATGQRVTLRCSPRSGDLSVYWYQQSLDQGLQFLIQYYNGEERAKGNILERFSAQQFPDLHSELNLSSLELGDSALYFCASSGWTSGGTGELFFGEGSRLTVL.